The 18 T cell receptor beta chains listed next were all sequenced from one sample in a study of T-cell memory formation after mild COVID-19. TCRdb passed the 5' RACE reads through MiXCR, listing each CDR3 protein once. In the table there are hundreds of thousands of distinct CDR3 sequences, 19% of which are singletons. The sequencing input was PBMCs or a T cell subset sorted from them (not recorded which). These TCRs come from a man aged 18 to 30 who had mild COVID-19 (a few samples of this study predate the infection). Cell type and time point are not known.

This clonotype was recorded many times. The genes are TRBV4-2 and TRBJ2-7; 11 nucleotides agree with TRBD1. The CDR3 is made up of 16 amino acids. Per germline, CDR1 LGHNA and CDR2 YNFKEQ. Trimming at V came to 0 bases and at J to 3 bases, leaving 4 bases not matched to a gene. The CDR3 DNA follows: TGTGCCAGCAGCCAAGATAGGGGGACAGGGGGCTACGAGCAGTACTTC. Translation: CASSQDRGTGGYEQYF.

The chain links TRBV7-9 to TRBJ1-1; tentative D call: TRBD1 (5 bases). V dropped 6 bases and J dropped 6 bases, with 11 bases sitting between them. There are 12 residues in the CDR3. Germline values: CDR1 SEHNR, CDR2 FQNEAQ (reference sequence). The CDR3 is CASRGGSSEAFF. CDR3 sequence (DNA): TGTGCCAGCAGGGGGGGTAGCTCTGAAGCTTTCTTT.

The rearrangement uses TRBV12-3 or TRBV12-4 and TRBJ1-1; D is uncertain. The CDR3 is 14 residues long. The V gene lost 3 bases and the J gene lost 5 bases, with 13 bases spanning the gap. The CDR3 bases are TGTGCCAGCAGTTTGGCCGCGGGCGGGACTGAAGCTTTCTTT. Its protein is CASSLAAGGTEAFF.

The V gene is TRBV4-3, the J gene TRBJ1-2, with D perhaps TRBD1 (5 bases). Germline V gene sequence: CDR1 LGHNA, CDR2 YSLEER. The CDR3 consists of 15 residues. Trimming shortened V by 4 bases and J by 3 bases, and 15 bases separated the two germline ends. CDR3 sequence: CASSPTWGGYYGYTF. As DNA, the CDR3 is TGCGCCAGCAGCCCCACTTGGGGGGGTTACTATGGCTACACCTTC.

The chain carries TRBV29-1 and TRBJ2-7; a weak D match, TRBD2 (5 bases). The germline CDR1 and CDR2 sequences are SQVTM and ANQGSEA. There are 14 residues in the CDR3. Trimming stripped 4 bases from V and 2 bases from J, with 15 bases between. The CDR3 DNA sequence: TGCAGCGTTGCGAGGGCCCTAAAGACCTACGAGCAGTACGTC. This codes for CSVARALKTYEQYV.

The chain uses TRBV7-2 and TRBJ2-5; D is uncertain. The germline V gene encodes CDR1 SGHTA and CDR2 FQGNSA. The CDR3 length is 14 residues. Trimming took 0 bases from V and 4 from J, leaving 9 bases between them. CDR3 nucleotide sequence: TGTGCCAGCAGCTTAGCGGTTCGAAGAGAGACCCAGTACTTC. The encoded protein is CASSLAVRRETQYF.

This clonotype was seen many times. The chain employs TRBV5-5 and TRBJ1-5, with 7 bases that match TRBD1. Germline trimming cut 4 bases from V and 0 bases from J; bases unmatched to any gene: 16. From germline, CDR1 is SGHKS and CDR2 YYEKEE (reference sequence). The length of the CDR3 is 19 residues. The chain's CDR3 is CASSPWDSSRTYSNQPQHF. The CDR3 DNA reads as TGTGCCAGCAGCCCTTGGGACAGTTCGAGGACATATAGCAATCAGCCCCAGCATTTT.

The chain recombines TRBV11-2 with TRBJ1-1; the D is unclear. The V gene lost 1 base and the J gene lost 7 bases, with 7 bases spanning the gap. The germline V gene has CDR1 SGHAT and CDR2 FQNNGV. The CDR3 runs to 12 residues. In DNA, the CDR3 is TGTGCCAGCAGCTTAGTGGCTGTTGAAGCTTTCTTT. Its protein product is CASSLVAVEAFF.

The rearrangement links TRBV5-1 to TRBJ2-2; D gene ambiguous. CDR3 length: 15 amino acids. Germline V lookup: CDR1 SGHRS, CDR2 YFSETQ. The V end lost 3 bases, the J end lost 5 bases, and 14 bases lay between the germline ends. This CDR3 reads CASSSTVGVTGELFF. The CDR3 nucleotides read TGCGCCAGCAGCTCGACGGTTGGGGTAACCGGGGAGCTGTTTTTT.

There are a few counts of this clonotype. The chain recombines TRBV9 with TRBJ2-7; D is unclear. The CDR3 runs to 14 residues. V lost 0 bases and J 1 base, leaving 8 bases between the germline ends. CDR1 and CDR2 (germline): SGDLS, YYNGEE. The CDR3 spells CASSVDGRSYEQYF. CDR3 in DNA: TGTGCCAGCAGCGTAGACGGCAGATCCTACGAGCAGTACTTC.

V and J are TRBV29-1 and TRBJ2-7, with a possible D match to TRBD2 (6 bases). CDR1 is SQVTM, CDR2 ANQGSEA, per germline. The germline V and J ends were trimmed by 4 bases and 0 bases, with 10 bases remaining between them. This CDR3 has 13 residues. This CDR3 is CSVVRGSSYEQYF. The CDR3 DNA is TGCAGCGTTGTACGGGGGAGCTCCTACGAGCAGTACTTC.

This clonotype was seen only a few times. The chain carries TRBV6-5 and TRBJ2-7; D is uncertain. The V end lost 10 bases, the J end lost 5 bases, and 6 bases lay between the germline ends. Germline V CDR1 and CDR2: MNHEY, SVGAGI. The CDR3 extends over 9 amino acids. The DNA of the CDR3 is TGTGCCATCTTACACGAGCAGTACGTC. Translating gives CAILHEQYV.

Details on this clonotype: An end of the junction differs from the germline gene, which may be a read error. The chain joins TRBV5-1 to TRBJ1-1, with D uncertain. Looked up from germline, CDR1 is SGHRS and CDR2 is YFSETQ. The CDR3 loop spans 15 amino acids. The CDR3 is CASSLTDGMNTEALF. For the CDR3, the DNA is TGCGCCAGCAGCCTCACGGACGGGATGAACACTGAAGCTTTATTT.

V usage is TRBV19 and J usage is TRBJ2-7, with unresolved D. Germline V CDR1 and CDR2: LNHDA, SQIVND (reference sequence). The CDR3 has 15 amino acids. V was trimmed by 4 bases and J by 0 bases, leaving 13 bases between them. CDR3: CASSKDAPGSYEQYF. The CDR3 DNA reads TGTGCCAGTAGTAAAGACGCACCAGGCTCCTACGAGCAGTACTTC.

This clonotype was seen a handful of times. V gene TRBV3-1 combines with J gene TRBJ1-5, with D possibly being TRBD1 (5 bases). The CDR3 is 13 residues long. Germline V gene data show CDR1 as LGHDT and CDR2 as YNNKEL (reference sequence). Trimming pared 1 base from V and 10 bases from J, leaving 11 bases between. Here the CDR3 DNA reads TGTGCCAGCAGCCAAGTGGGGGGGGTTCCCCAGCATTTT. Protein: CASSQVGGVPQHF.

The sample holds many counts of this clonotype. This chain uses TRBV6-5 with TRBJ1-2, with a tentative D call TRBD1 (6 bases). Germline V gives CDR1 MNHEY, CDR2 SVGAGI. Trimming removed 2 bases from V and 1 base from J, with 17 bases in between. The CDR3 length is 17 residues. CDR3 in DNA: TGTGCCAGCAGTTACAAAGTCGCAGGGGCAATTAACTATGGCTACACCTTC. Protein: CASSYKVAGAINYGYTF.

The CDR3 sequence is CASRQTPVNTEAFF. The DNA for the CDR3 is TGCGCCAGCAGGCAAACCCCGGTAAACACTGAAGCTTTCTTT. J is TRBJ1-1 and V is TRBV4-1, with D hard to call. This CDR3 region has 14 residues. Germline V gene lookup returns CDR1 MGHRA and CDR2 YSYEKL. With 6 bases removed from V and 2 bases from J, the gap between germline ends came to 13 bases.

The chain employs TRBV5-5 and TRBJ1-5, with unresolved D. Between the trimmed V and J ends, which lost 0 bases and 7 bases, there was a span of 11 bases. The CDR3 covers 14 residues. Germline-derived CDR1 and CDR2 are SGHKS and YYEKEE (reference sequence). The CDR3 is CASSLGVNGQPQHF. As DNA, the CDR3 is TGTGCCAGCAGCTTGGGAGTGAATGGACAGCCCCAGCATTTT.